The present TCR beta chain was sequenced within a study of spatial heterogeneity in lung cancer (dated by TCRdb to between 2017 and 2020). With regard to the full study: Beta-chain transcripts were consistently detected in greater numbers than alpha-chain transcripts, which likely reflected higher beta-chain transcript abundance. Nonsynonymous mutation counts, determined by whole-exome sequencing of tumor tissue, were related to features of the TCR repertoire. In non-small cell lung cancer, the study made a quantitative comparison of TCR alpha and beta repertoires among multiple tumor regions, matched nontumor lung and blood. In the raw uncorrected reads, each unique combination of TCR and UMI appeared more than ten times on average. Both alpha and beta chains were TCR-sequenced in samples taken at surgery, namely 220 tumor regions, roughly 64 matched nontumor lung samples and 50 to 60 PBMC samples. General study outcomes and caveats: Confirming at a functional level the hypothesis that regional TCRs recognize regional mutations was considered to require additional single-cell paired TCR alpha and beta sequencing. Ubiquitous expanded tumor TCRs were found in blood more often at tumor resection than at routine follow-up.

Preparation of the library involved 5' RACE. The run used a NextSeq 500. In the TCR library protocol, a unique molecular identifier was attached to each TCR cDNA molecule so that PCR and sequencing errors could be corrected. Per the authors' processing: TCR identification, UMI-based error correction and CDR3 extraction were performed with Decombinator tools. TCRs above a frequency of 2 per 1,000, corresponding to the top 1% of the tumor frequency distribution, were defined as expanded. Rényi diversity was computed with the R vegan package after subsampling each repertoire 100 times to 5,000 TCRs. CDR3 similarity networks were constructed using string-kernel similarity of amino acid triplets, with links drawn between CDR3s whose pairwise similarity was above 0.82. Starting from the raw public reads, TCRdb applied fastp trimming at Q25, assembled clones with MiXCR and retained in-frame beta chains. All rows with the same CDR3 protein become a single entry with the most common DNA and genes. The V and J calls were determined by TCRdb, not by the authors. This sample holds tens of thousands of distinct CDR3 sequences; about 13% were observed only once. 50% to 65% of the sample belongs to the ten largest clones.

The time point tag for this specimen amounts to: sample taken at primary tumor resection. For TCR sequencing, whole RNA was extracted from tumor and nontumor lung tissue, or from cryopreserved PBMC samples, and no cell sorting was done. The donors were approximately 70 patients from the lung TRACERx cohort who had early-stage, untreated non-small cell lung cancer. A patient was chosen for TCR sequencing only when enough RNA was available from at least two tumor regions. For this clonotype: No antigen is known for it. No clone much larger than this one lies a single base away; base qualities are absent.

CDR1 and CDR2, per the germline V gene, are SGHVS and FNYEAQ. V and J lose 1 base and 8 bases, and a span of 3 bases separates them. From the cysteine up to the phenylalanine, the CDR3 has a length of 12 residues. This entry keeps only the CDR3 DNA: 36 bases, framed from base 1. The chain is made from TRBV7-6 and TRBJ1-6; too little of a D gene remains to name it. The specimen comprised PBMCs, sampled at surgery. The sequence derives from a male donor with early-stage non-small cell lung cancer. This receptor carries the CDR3 CASSLVDSPLHF. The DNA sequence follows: TGTGCCAGCAGCTTAGTAGATTCACCCCTCCACTTT.